A selection of T cell receptor beta chains follows, all from one sample in a study of cytomegalovirus exposure and HLA in healthy donors. The assay was immunoSEQ multiplex PCR, and TCRdb's table has in-frame clones only and misses some. The sample records about 120,000 clones, over 75% being singletons. Sequencing input: PBMCs. These receptors all come from a woman aged 18-35 years in good health and CMV-seropositive. The CDR3 runs from the conserved cysteine through the conserved F or W. A D gene is named only where the DNA matches it firmly. Where a row states a size, it is once, few, many or the class of an expanded clone; other rows omit it.

D	V	size	J	DNA	CDR3
NA	TRBV5-1	NA	TRBJ1-2	TGCGCCAGCAGCTTAGAGGGATCGAAGGGCTACACCTTC	CASSLEGSKGYTF
NA	TRBV6-4	few	TRBJ1-1	TGTGCCAGCAGCGCACATCAGGGCAGCACTGAAGCTTTCTTT	CASSAHQGSTEAFF
TRBD1	TRBV10-3	NA	TRBJ1-2	TGTGCCATCAGTGAGGGGACAGGGGGAAATGGCTACACCTTC	CAISEGTGGNGYTF
NA	TRBV11-1	NA	TRBJ2-7	TGTGCCAGCAGCTTATCTGACAGTCCCCTCTACGAGCAGTACTTC	CASSLSDSPLYEQYF
TRBD2	TRBV14	NA	TRBJ2-1	TGTGCCAGCAGCCAAGATGCACTAGCGGGAGGGTACGGTGAGCAGTTCTTC	CASSQDALAGGYGEQFF
NA	TRBV29-1	NA	TRBJ1-1	TGCAGCGTTGAAGATCTGGACAAGAACACTGAAGCTTTCTTT	CSVEDLDKNTEAFF
NA	TRBV7-9	NA	TRBJ2-4	TGTGCCAGCAGCTTAGGTGGCGCCAAAAACATTCAGTACTTC	CASSLGGAKNIQYF
NA	TRBV5-4	NA	TRBJ2-7	TGTGCCAGCAGCTTGGCGGACAGTTCCTACGAGCAGTACTTC	CASSLADSSYEQYF
TRBD1	TRBV6-5	NA	TRBJ1-2	TGTGCCAGCAGTCTCGGACAGGGGAGAGGTGGCTACACCTTC	CASSLGQGRGGYTF
NA	TRBV6-1	NA	TRBJ1-3	TGTGCCAGCAGCCAAGATACAGGGCCTGGAAACACCATATATTTT	CASSQDTGPGNTIYF
NA	TRBV9	NA	TRBJ2-5	TGTGCCAGCAGCGTAGGGCAGGCAGAGGAGACCCAGTACTTC	CASSVGQAEETQYF
NA	TRBV6-1	NA	TRBJ2-6	TGTGCCAGCAGCCCAAGAGGGTCTGGGGCCAACGTCCTGACTTTC	CASSPRGSGANVLTF
TRBD1	TRBV29-1	NA	TRBJ2-1	TGCAGCGTTGAAGGGGTTCGGGACAGGGTCTACAATGAGCAGTTCTTC	CSVEGVRDRVYNEQFF
NA	TRBV11-2	NA	TRBJ2-7	TGTGCCAGCACCGTATATACGCGAGCCGAGCAGTACTTC	CASTVYTRAEQYF
TRBD1	TRBV9	NA	TRBJ1-4	TGTGCCAGCAGCGCGGACAGGGGCGATAAGGAAAAACTGTTTTTT	CASSADRGDKEKLFF
NA	TRBV28	NA	TRBJ2-2	TGTGCCAGCTCGGGATGGTCGAACACCGGGGAGCTGTTTTTT	CASSGWSNTGELFF
NA	TRBV6-1	NA	TRBJ1-3	TGTGCCAGCAGTCCACAGGGCAACTCTGGAAACACCATATATTTT	CASSPQGNSGNTIYF
NA	TRBV13	NA	TRBJ1-2	TGTGCCAGCAGCCCCGGACAGACCATTTCTAACTATGGCTACACCTTC	CASSPGQTISNYGYTF
NA	TRBV27	NA	TRBJ2-7	TGTGCCAGCAGTTGGCAGGGAAGAGGCTCCTACGAGCAGTACTTC	CASSWQGRGSYEQYF
NA	TRBV6-5	NA	TRBJ2-2	TGTGCCAGCAGGGGAGCTGGAGAGACGGGGGAGCTGTTTTTT	CASRGAGETGELFF
NA	TRBV4-1	NA	TRBJ1-2	TGCGCCAGCAGCCCCACTGGGAGGGGCTATGGCTACACCTTC	CASSPTGRGYGYTF
NA	TRBV6-4	NA	TRBJ1-4	TGTGCCAGTCGGGAATCCGGGAGGGCTAATGAAAAACTGTTTTTT	CASRESGRANEKLFF
NA	TRBV7-3	NA	TRBJ2-3	TGTGCCAGCAGCCCCTTGAGGGGAGGAATAGATACGCAGTATTTT	CASSPLRGGIDTQYF
TRBD1	TRBV6-5	NA	TRBJ2-1	TGTGCCAGCAGCGCCCAAGGGGGCCGACACAATGAGCAGTTCTTC	CASSAQGGRHNEQFF
NA	TRBV19	NA	TRBJ1-1	TGTGCCAGTAGACAGGGCACTGAAGCTTTCTTT	CASRQGTEAFF
NA	TRBV2	NA	TRBJ2-7	TGTGCCAGCAGCTATTCGCGTGAGCAGTACTTC	CASSYSREQYF
NA	TRBV13	NA	TRBJ1-2	TGTGCCAGCAGCCCGGAGGTGGAGAACGGCCCTTATGGCTACACCTTC	CASSPEVENGPYGYTF
NA	TRBV7-9	NA	TRBJ2-1	TGTGCCAGCAGCTCCATCCCCGAGCAGTTCTTC	CASSSIPEQFF
NA	TRBV28	NA	TRBJ2-2	TGTGCCAGCAGTTTATATTCCAGGGTCCGCACCGGGGAGCTGTTTTTT	CASSLYSRVRTGELFF
NA	TRBV11-2	NA	TRBJ2-1	TGTGCCAGCAGCTTAGAAGTAGGGGCAGGCCCTATGTACAATGAGCAGTTCTTC	CASSLEVGAGPMYNEQFF
NA	TRBV5-5	NA	TRBJ2-7	TGTGCCAGCAGCTTGGGACACCATACGATCTACGAGCAGTACTTC	CASSLGHHTIYEQYF
NA	TRBV6-5	NA	TRBJ2-4	TGTGCCAGCAGCCCCGGCACAGAGACGGTCATTCAGTACTTC	CASSPGTETVIQYF
NA	TRBV15	NA	TRBJ2-7	TGTGCCACCAGCTCCCTTGGCGGGGACTCCTACGAGCAGTACTTC	CATSSLGGDSYEQYF
NA	TRBV19	NA	TRBJ1-1	TGTGCCAGTAGTATCTTGGGCCCCACTGAAGCTTTCTTT	CASSILGPTEAFF
NA	TRBV6-1	NA	TRBJ2-1	TGTGCCAGCAGTGACAGATTGGCGCAGTTCTTC	CASSDRLAQFF
TRBD1	TRBV5-5	NA	TRBJ1-6	TGTGCCAGCAGCTCCCAGGGGGGCTCCTATAATTCACCCCTCCACTTT	CASSSQGGSYNSPLHF
NA	TRBV5-4	NA	TRBJ2-1	TGTGCCAGCAGCTTGGACAGGGGAGGCGGCAGCAATGAGCAGTTCTTC	CASSLDRGGGSNEQFF
NA	TRBV7-6	many	TRBJ1-2	TGTGCCAGCAGCCCCTCCTTTGGCTTCTATGGCTACACCTTC	CASSPSFGFYGYTF
TRBD1	TRBV6-5	NA	TRBJ1-2	TGTGCCAGCAGGAAGGACAGGGAGTATGGCTACACCTTC	CASRKDREYGYTF
NA	TRBV4-1	NA	TRBJ2-2	TGCGCCAGCAGCCAAGCTCAGGGATACTACACCGGGGAGCTGTTTTTT	CASSQAQGYYTGELFF
TRBD2	TRBV11-3	NA	TRBJ2-5	TGTGCCAGCAGCAGCGGGACTCCCGGAGAGACCCAGTACTTC	CASSSGTPGETQYF
NA	TRBV7-2	few	TRBJ1-5	TGTGCCAGCAGCTTAGTAGGGGTAGCACATCAGCCCCAGCATTTT	CASSLVGVAHQPQHF
TRBD2	TRBV7-2	NA	TRBJ2-7	TGTGCCAGCAGCTTAGTGCCTAGCGGGAGTGACACCTCCTACGAGCAGTACTTC	CASSLVPSGSDTSYEQYF
TRBD1	TRBV7-2	NA	TRBJ1-3	TGTGCCAGCAGTTCAACAGGGGGCGCTGGAAACACCATATATTTT	CASSSTGGAGNTIYF
NA	TRBV5-1	NA	TRBJ2-5	TGCGCCAGCAGCTTGGAGACTAGTCAAGAGACCCAGTACTTC	CASSLETSQETQYF
NA	TRBV21-1	few	TRBJ1-5	TGTGCCAGCAGCATCCGGACAGATCAGCCCCAGCATTTT	CASSIRTDQPQHF
NA	TRBV30	NA	TRBJ1-2	TGTGCCTGGAGTGGGCAGGGGTATGGCGGTGGCTACACCTTC	CAWSGQGYGGGYTF
NA	TRBV7-6	few	TRBJ2-7	TGTGCCAGCAGAGCAGGGGTAGGGGTTACCGACGAGCAGTACTTC	CASRAGVGVTDEQYF
NA	TRBV7-3	NA	TRBJ2-1	TGTGCCAGCAGCTTAAGGGGGGATTGGGAGCCCCAGGGGCAGTTCTTC	CASSLRGDWEPQGQFF